A single sample gave rise to the 10 T cell receptor beta chains below, sequenced in a study of T cell changes during pregnancy in multiple sclerosis. Generated by immunoSEQ multiplex PCR, the TCRdb table keeps only in-frame clones and is missing some. The data contain 30,000 to 40,000 clones, approximately 94% of them singletons. The specimen was CD4+ T cells from peripheral blood mononuclear cells, collected in the second trimester of pregnancy. Receptor source: a female donor with multiple sclerosis, enrolled in a pregnancy study.

The chain links TRBV30 to TRBJ1-1; D is ambiguous. Germline V CDR1 and CDR2: GTSNPN, SVGIG (reference sequence). The CDR3 sequence is 14 residues long. V was pared by 0 bases and J by 2 bases, with 10 bases between. Here the CDR3 reads CAWSVLPPNTEAFF. The CDR3 bases are TGTGCCTGGAGTGTACTCCCTCCAAACACTGAAGCTTTCTTT.

This clone was seen once. The chain joins TRBV5-5 to TRBJ2-5; 11 bases align to TRBD2. The germline V gene encodes CDR1 SGHKS and CDR2 YYEKEE (reference sequence). V dropped 0 bases and J dropped 5; count of bases not matched to a gene: 9. This CDR3 is built from 17 residues. The CDR3 sequence is CASSLERGLAGGETQYF. CDR3 DNA: TGTGCCAGCAGCTTGGAAAGGGGGCTAGCGGGGGGCGAGACCCAGTACTTC.

This chain joins TRBV29-1 and TRBJ2-7; 7 nucleotides line up with TRBD1. The V segment lost 6 bases and the J segment 2 bases; nucleotides outside the gene matches: 4. This CDR3 has 12 amino acids. Germline loops: CDR1 SQVTM, CDR2 ANQGSEA. The CDR3 DNA sequence: TGCAGCGTGGTGGGGACAGCCTACGAGCAGTACTTC. This sequence encodes CSVVGTAYEQYF.

V usage is TRBV6-1 and J usage is TRBJ2-2; D is ambiguous. This CDR3 has 13 residues. Trimming stripped 5 bases from V and 7 bases from J, with 11 bases between. Germline V lookup: CDR1 MNHNS, CDR2 SASEGT. The DNA for the CDR3 is TGTGCCAGCAGTCAGGTGGCGATCGGGGAGCTGTTTTTT. Translating gives CASSQVAIGELFF.

The chain combines TRBV28 with TRBJ2-4; D ambiguous. Between the trimmed V and J ends, which lost 6 bases and 0 bases, there was a span of 12 bases. CDR1 is MDHEN and CDR2 is SYDVKM in the germline V gene. The CDR3 sequence is 15 residues long. CDR3 DNA sequence: TGTGCCAGCAGAGATAGCTCCGGAGCCAAAAACATTCAGTACTTC. Translating gives CASRDSSGAKNIQYF.

The chain recombines TRBV5-1 with TRBJ2-1; 10 nucleotides agree with TRBD1. This CDR3 has 16 amino acids. Germline V gene lookup returns CDR1 SGHRS and CDR2 YFSETQ. With 0 bases clipped from V and 3 bases from J, the junction kept 3 bases outside the gene matches. The CDR3 DNA is TGCGCCAGCAGCTTGGGGACAGGGGGTAACTACAATGAGCAGTTCTTC. This sequence encodes CASSLGTGGNYNEQFF.

This clone was counted once. This rearrangement joins TRBV2 to TRBJ2-1, with 12 bases lining up with TRBD2. J was trimmed by 7 bases and V by 8 bases; bases with no gene match: 6. In germline, CDR1 is SNHLY, CDR2 FYNNEI. The length of the CDR3 is 14 residues. In nucleotides, the CDR3 is TGTGCCAGCTCTCGGACTAGCGGGGATAATGAGCAGTTCTTC. Protein sequence: CASSRTSGDNEQFF.

The CDR3 here is CAIRSGLAGTETQYF. Here the CDR3 DNA reads TGTGCCATCAGATCGGGACTAGCGGGAACAGAGACCCAGTACTTC. V and J are TRBV10-3 and TRBJ2-5; TRBD2 agrees at 13 bases. This CDR3 spans 15 amino acids. Trimming took 6 bases from V and 4 from J; bases not matched to a gene: 5. Germline V gives CDR1 ENHRY, CDR2 SYGVKD.

The V gene is TRBV7-3, the J gene TRBJ2-2; D may be TRBD2 (5 bases). Germline assignment: CDR1 SGHTA and CDR2 FQGTGA. The CDR3 runs 14 residues. V was cut by 1 base and J by 7 bases, with 10 bases left in between. The DNA of the CDR3 is TGTGCCAGCAGCTTAATCCTAGGAGGCGGGGAGCTGTTTTTT. It translates to CASSLILGGGELFF. Supplemented by reference TRBV7-3 and TRBJ2-2, the full variable domain reads GAGVSQTPSNKVTEKGKYVELRCDPISGHTALYWYRQSLGQGPEFLIYFQGTGAADDSGLPNDRFFAVRPEGSVSTLKIQRTERGDSAVYLCASSLILGGGELFFGEGSRLTVL.

The chain links TRBV4-3 to TRBJ2-2; 10 nucleotides match TRBD1. The ends lost 4 bases at V and 5 bases at J; junction bases unmatched: 4. CDR3 length: 15 residues. From germline, CDR1 is LGHNA and CDR2 YSLEER. The CDR3 loop reads CASSRGTGETGELFF. For the CDR3, the DNA is TGCGCCAGCAGCCGTGGGACAGGGGAGACCGGGGAGCTGTTTTTT.